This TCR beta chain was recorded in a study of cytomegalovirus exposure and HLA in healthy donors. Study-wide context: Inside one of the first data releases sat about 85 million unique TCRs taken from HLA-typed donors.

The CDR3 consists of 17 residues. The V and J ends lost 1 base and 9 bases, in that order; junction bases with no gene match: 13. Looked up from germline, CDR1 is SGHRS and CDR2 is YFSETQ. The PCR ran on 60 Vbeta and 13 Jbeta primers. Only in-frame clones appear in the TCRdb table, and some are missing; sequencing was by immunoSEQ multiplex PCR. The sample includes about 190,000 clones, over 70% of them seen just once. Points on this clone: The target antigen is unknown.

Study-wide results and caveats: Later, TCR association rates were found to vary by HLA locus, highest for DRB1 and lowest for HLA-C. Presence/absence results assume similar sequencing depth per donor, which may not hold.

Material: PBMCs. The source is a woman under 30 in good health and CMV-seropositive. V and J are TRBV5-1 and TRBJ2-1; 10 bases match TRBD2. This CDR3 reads CASSLKRGSGGASEQFF. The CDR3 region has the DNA TGCGCCAGCAGCTTGAAAAGAGGGAGCGGGGGGGCCTCTGAGCAGTTCTTC.